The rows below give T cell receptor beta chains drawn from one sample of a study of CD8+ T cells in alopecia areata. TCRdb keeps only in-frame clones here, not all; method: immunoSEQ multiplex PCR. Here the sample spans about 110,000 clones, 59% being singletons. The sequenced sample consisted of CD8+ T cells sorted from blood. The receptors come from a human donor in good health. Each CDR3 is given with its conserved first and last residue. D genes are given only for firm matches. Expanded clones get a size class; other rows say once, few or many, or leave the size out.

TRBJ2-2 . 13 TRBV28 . CASSFGVTGELFF TGTGCCAGCAGTTTCGGGGTCACCGGGGAGCTGTTTTTT
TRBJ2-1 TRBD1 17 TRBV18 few CASSPAIRDRENNEQFF TGTGCCAGCTCACCAGCTATCAGGGACAGGGAGAACAATGAGCAGTTCTTC
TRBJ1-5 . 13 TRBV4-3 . CASSWTANQPQHF TGCGCCAGCAGCTGGACAGCAAATCAGCCCCAGCATTTT
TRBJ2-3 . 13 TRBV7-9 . CASSSPNTDTQYF TGTGCCAGCAGCTCCCCCAACACAGATACGCAGTATTTT
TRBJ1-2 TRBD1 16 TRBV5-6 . CASSLEYRDRNYGYTF TGTGCCAGCAGCTTGGAATACCGGGACAGGAACTATGGCTACACCTTC
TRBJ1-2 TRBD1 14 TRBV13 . CASSTGEASYGYTF TGTGCCAGCAGCACAGGGGAGGCGAGCTATGGCTACACCTTC
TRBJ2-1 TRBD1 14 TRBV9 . CASSGDSWSNEQFF TGTGCCAGCAGCGGGGACAGCTGGTCCAATGAGCAGTTCTTC
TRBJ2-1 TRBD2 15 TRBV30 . CAWSEGSGGSYEQFF TGTGCCTGGAGCGAGGGTAGCGGGGGGAGCTATGAGCAGTTCTTC
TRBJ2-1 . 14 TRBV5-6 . CASSLDPSLNEQFF TGTGCCAGCAGCTTGGACCCTAGCCTCAATGAGCAGTTCTTC
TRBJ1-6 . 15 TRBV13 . CASTVLGDYNSPLHF TGTGCCAGCACCGTCCTCGGGGATTATAATTCACCCCTCCACTTT